This T cell receptor (beta chain) appears in the sequencing data of a study of molecular identifiers for immune sequencing clone quantification. Findings of the study overall: In naive cells, clones above 20 RNA copies held under 1% of molecules, whereas in effector cells they held over 99%.

Germline V CDR1 and CDR2: SEHNR, FQNEAQ (reference sequence). The V end lost 6 bases, the J end lost 7 bases, and 12 bases lay between the germline ends. This CDR3 spans 13 amino acids. Remarks on this clonotype: Its antigen is still unknown.

A CD8+CD4-CCR7+CD45RA+ phenotype served as the sorting definition for naive CD8 T cells. The use of previously described methods and listed TCR primers produced the bulk TCR libraries. TCRdb fed the PCR reads into MiXCR, producing one record per CDR3 protein. The sample lists under 600,000 distinct CDR3 sequences; around 25% were seen once. The receptor comes from a human donor in good health. Some libraries in this study had Jurkat cell RNA spiked in. The genes are TRBV7-9 and TRBJ1-4; maybe TRBD1 (5 bases). Sequenced material: naive CD8+ T cells from blood, with Jurkat cell RNA spiked in. As for subset: FACS-sorted CD8+CD4-CCR7+CD45RA+ naive T cells. CDR3: CASRSGTTEKLFF. For the CDR3, the DNA is TGTGCCAGCAGGTCTGGGACCACTGAAAAACTGTTTTTT.